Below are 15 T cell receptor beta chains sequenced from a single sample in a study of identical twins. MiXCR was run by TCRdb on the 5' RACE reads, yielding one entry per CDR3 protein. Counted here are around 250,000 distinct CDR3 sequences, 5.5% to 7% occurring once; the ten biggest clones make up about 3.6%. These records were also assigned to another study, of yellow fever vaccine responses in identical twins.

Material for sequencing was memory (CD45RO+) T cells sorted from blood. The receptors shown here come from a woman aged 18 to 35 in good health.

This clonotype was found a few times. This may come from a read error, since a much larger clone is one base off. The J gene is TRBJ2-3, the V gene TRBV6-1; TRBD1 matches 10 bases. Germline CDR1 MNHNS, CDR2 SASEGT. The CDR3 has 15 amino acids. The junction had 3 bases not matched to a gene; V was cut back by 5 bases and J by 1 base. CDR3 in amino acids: CASSTGTGGTDTQYF. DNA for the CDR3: TGTGCCAGCAGTACCGGGACAGGGGGCACAGATACGCAGTATTTT.

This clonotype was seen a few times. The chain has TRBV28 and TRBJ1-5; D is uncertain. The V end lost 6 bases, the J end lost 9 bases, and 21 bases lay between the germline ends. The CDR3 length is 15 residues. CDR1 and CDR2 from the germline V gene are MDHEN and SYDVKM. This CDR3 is CASRNYPSPLWPQHF. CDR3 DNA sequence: TGTGCCAGCAGAAATTATCCCTCACCCCTATGGCCCCAGCATTTT.

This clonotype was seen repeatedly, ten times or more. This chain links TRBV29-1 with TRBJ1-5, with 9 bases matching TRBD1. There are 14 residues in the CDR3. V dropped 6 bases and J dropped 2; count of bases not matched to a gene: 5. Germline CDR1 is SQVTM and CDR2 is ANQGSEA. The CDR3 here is CSVGQGLGNQPQHF. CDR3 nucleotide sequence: TGCAGCGTGGGACAGGGTTTGGGCAATCAGCCCCAGCATTTT.

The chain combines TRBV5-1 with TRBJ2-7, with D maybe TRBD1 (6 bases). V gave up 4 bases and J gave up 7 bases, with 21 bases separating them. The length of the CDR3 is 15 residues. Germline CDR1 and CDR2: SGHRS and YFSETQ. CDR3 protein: CASSPPSGVVREQYF. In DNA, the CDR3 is TGCGCCAGCAGCCCGCCTTCAGGGGTGGTAAGGGAGCAGTACTTC.

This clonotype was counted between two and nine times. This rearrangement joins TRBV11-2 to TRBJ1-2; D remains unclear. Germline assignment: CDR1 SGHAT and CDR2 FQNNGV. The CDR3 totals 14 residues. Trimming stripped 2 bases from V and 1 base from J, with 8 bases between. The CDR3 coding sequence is TGTGCCAGCAGCTTATCCGGCGGTAACTATGGCTACACCTTC. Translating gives CASSLSGGNYGYTF.

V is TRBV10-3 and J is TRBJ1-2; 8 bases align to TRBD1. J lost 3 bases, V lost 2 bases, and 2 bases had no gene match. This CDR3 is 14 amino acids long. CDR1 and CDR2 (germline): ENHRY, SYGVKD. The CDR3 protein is CAISEQTGDYGYTF. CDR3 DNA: TGTGCCATCAGTGAGCAGACAGGGGACTATGGCTACACCTTC.

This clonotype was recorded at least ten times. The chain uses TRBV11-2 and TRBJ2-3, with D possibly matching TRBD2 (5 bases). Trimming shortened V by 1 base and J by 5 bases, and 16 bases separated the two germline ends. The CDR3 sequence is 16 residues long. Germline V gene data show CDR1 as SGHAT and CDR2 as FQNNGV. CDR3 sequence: CASSLGRRLVGDTQYF. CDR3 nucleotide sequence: TGTGCCAGCAGCTTAGGTCGGAGGCTGGTGGGAGATACGCAGTATTTT.

The CDR3 DNA reads as TGTGCCAGCAGCCCCCAAGCGGTGGGATACAATGAGCAGTTCTTC. Translating it yields CASSPQAVGYNEQFF. This chain connects TRBV4-2 to TRBJ2-1; tentative D call: TRBD2 (5 bases). The CDR3 consists of 15 residues. Germline-derived CDR1 and CDR2 are LGHNA and YNFKEQ. V was cut by 4 bases and J by 4 bases, with 14 bases left in between.

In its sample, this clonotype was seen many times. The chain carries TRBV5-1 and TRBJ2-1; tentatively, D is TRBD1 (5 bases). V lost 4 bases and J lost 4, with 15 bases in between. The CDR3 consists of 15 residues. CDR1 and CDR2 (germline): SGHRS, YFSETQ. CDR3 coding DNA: TGCGCCAGCAGCCAGACAGCCGCGCTATACAATGAGCAGTTCTTC. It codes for CASSQTAALYNEQFF. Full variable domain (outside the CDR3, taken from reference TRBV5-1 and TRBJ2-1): KAGVTQTPRYLIKTRGQQVTLSCSPISGHRSVSWYQQTPGQGLQFLFEYFSETQRNKGNFPGRFSGRQFSNSRSEMNVSTLELGDSALYLCASSQTAALYNEQFFGPGTRLTVL.

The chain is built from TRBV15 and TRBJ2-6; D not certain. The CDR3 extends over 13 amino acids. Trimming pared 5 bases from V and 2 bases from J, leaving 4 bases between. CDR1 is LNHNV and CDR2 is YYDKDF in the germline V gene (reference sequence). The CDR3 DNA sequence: TGTGCCACCAGCTTCACTGGGGCCAACGTCCTGACTTTC. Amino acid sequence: CATSFTGANVLTF. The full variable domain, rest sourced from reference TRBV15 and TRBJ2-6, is DAMVIQNPRYQVTQFGKPVTLSCSQTLNHNVMYWYQQKSSQAPKLLFHYYDKDFNNEADTPDNFQSRRPNTSFCFLDIRSPGLGDTAMYLCATSFTGANVLTFGAGSRLTVL.

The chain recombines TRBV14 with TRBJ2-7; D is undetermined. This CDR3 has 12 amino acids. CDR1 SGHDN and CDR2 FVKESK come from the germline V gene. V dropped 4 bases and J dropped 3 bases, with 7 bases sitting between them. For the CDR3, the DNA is TGTGCCAGCAGCCCAGCGCACTACGAGCAGTACTTC. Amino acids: CASSPAHYEQYF.

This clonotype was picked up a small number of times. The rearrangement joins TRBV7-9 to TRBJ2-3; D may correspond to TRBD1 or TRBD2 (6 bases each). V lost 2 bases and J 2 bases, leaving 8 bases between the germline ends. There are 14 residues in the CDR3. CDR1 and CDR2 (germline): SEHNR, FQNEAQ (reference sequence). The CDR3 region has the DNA TGTGCCAGCAGCTTAAGGGGGGTCACAGATACGCAGTATTTT. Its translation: CASSLRGVTDTQYF.

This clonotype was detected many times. The CDR3 nucleotides read TGCGCCAGCAGCTGGGGACAGAACTATGGCTACACCTTC. As protein: CASSWGQNYGYTF. This chain uses TRBV5-1 with TRBJ1-2; 7 bases align to TRBD1. This CDR3 contains 13 residues. Germline assignment: CDR1 SGHRS and CDR2 YFSETQ. V gave up 3 bases and J gave up 2 bases; unmatched junction bases: 1. Complete variable domain (other parts from reference TRBV5-1 and TRBJ1-2): KAGVTQTPRYLIKTRGQQVTLSCSPISGHRSVSWYQQTPGQGLQFLFEYFSETQRNKGNFPGRFSGRQFSNSRSEMNVSTLELGDSALYLCASSWGQNYGYTFGSGTRLTVV.

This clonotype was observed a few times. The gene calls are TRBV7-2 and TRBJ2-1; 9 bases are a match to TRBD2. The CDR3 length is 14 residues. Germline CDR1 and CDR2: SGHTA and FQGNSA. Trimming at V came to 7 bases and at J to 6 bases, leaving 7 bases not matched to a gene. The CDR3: CASTNSGSSNEQFF. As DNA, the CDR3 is TGTGCCAGCACGAATAGCGGGAGTAGCAATGAGCAGTTCTTC.

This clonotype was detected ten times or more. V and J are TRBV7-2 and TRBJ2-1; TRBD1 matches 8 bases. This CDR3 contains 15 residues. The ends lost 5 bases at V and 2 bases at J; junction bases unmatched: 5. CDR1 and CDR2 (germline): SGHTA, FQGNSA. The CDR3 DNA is TGTGCCAGCAGCGAAGGACAGGGACCCTACAATGAGCAGTTCTTC. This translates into CASSEGQGPYNEQFF.